The clone carrying this T cell receptor (beta chain) was seen just once. The record originates from a study of control samples from healthy donors and cancer patients. Clones were read by immunoSEQ multiplex PCR, and TCRdb kept only the in-frame ones, dropping some. Among about 170,000 clones listed, 94% were seen once. The CDR3 is made up of 15 amino acids. Trimming at V came to 3 bases and at J to 4 bases, leaving 6 bases not matched to a gene. Germline CDR1 is SGHVS and CDR2 is FQNEAQ. Source material: blood. The receptor was derived from a woman younger than 30 in good health. This chain joins TRBV7-8 and TRBJ1-3; 7 bases are a match to TRBD1. The CDR3, as DNA: TGTGCCAGCAGCTTGACCGACAGGGCCGGAAACACCATATATTTT. Amino acids: CASSLTDRAGNTIYF. Drawing the rest from reference TRBV7-8 and TRBJ1-3, the complete variable domain is GAGVSQSPRYKVAKRGQDVALRCDPISGHVSLFWYQQALGQGPEFLTYFQNEAQLDKSGLPSDRFFAERPEGSVSTLKIQRTQQEDSAVYLCASSLTDRAGNTIYFGEGSWLTVV.